These 28 T cell receptor beta chains originate from one sample sequenced in a study of T cell responses to AZD1222 COVID-19 vaccine. Clones were read by immunoSEQ multiplex PCR, and TCRdb kept only the in-frame ones, dropping some. The sample lists some 120,000 clones; roughly 91% were seen once. Sequencing was performed on peripheral blood, taken on day 0 of AZD1222 vaccination. All receptors come from an adult in good health.

The gene calls are TRBV5-4 and TRBJ1-2, with 8 bases aligning to TRBD1. Trimming removed 3 bases from V and 4 bases from J; junction bases left unmatched: 8. Germline CDR1 SGHNT, CDR2 YYREEE (reference sequence). CDR3 length equals 15 residues. The DNA for the CDR3 is TGTGCCAGCAGCTGGGCGGACAGGGAATTCTATGGCTACACCTTC. This codes for CASSWADREFYGYTF.

The chain combines TRBV27 with TRBJ1-4; tentative D call: TRBD1 (5 bases). Trimming stripped 7 bases from V and 8 bases from J, with 20 bases between. Germline CDR1 MNHEY, CDR2 SMNVEV (reference sequence). This CDR3 has 15 residues. The CDR3 bases are TGTGCCAGCATTGGGAAATACGGGGCCCGGGAAAAACTGTTTTTT. Amino acid sequence: CASIGKYGAREKLFF. Supplemented by reference TRBV27 and TRBJ1-4, the full variable domain reads EAQVTQNPRYLITVTGKKLTVTCSQNMNHEYMSWYRQDPGLGLRQIYYSMNVEVTDKGDVPEGYKVSRKEKRNFPLILESPSPNQTSLYFCASIGKYGAREKLFFGSGTQLSVL.

This clone was picked up one time. The chain recombines TRBV30 with TRBJ2-2, with 11 bases identical to TRBD2. This CDR3 spans 15 amino acids. Germline trimming cut 0 bases from V and 7 bases from J; bases unmatched to any gene: 4. Germline V gene lookup returns CDR1 GTSNPN and CDR2 SVGIG (reference sequence). The CDR3 sequence is CAWSVLAGANGELFF. For the CDR3, the DNA is TGTGCCTGGAGTGTACTAGCGGGAGCGAACGGGGAGCTGTTTTTT.

This chain connects TRBV5-1 to TRBJ2-1; tentatively, D is TRBD1 (6 bases). CDR3 length equals 13 residues. CDR1 is SGHRS, CDR2 YFSETQ, per germline. The V end was cut by 3 bases, the J end by 4 bases, with 8 bases between. In DNA, the CDR3 is TGCGCCAGCAGCTCCGGACAGTACAATGAGCAGTTCTTC. Protein: CASSSGQYNEQFF. Complete variable domain (other parts from reference TRBV5-1 and TRBJ2-1): KAGVTQTPRYLIKTRGQQVTLSCSPISGHRSVSWYQQTPGQGLQFLFEYFSETQRNKGNFPGRFSGRQFSNSRSEMNVSTLELGDSALYLCASSSGQYNEQFFGPGTRLTVL.

The rearrangement uses TRBV28 and TRBJ1-6; 7 bases line up with TRBD1. The ends lost 6 bases at V and 7 bases at J; junction bases unmatched: 3. The germline V gene has CDR1 MDHEN and CDR2 SYDVKM. This CDR3 is 13 amino acids long. As DNA, the CDR3 is TGTGCCAGCAGACGGGACAGCAATTCACCCCTCCACTTT. Encoded protein: CASRRDSNSPLHF.

This sequence joins TRBV2 and TRBJ1-2; D gene unclear. V lost 7 bases, J lost 8 bases, and 20 bases lay in between. Germline values: CDR1 SNHLY, CDR2 FYNNEI. This CDR3 is 14 amino acids long. The CDR3 DNA reads as TGTGCCAGCAAAACCGTCCCCGAGGCCTGGGGCTACACCTTC. It specifies CASKTVPEAWGYTF.

This clone was seen only once. The chain uses TRBV20-1 and TRBJ2-5; 7 positions match TRBD2. Unmatched junction bases numbered 2, after V lost 5 bases and J lost 5 bases. Germline V CDR1 and CDR2: DFQATT, SNEGSKA (reference sequence). The length of the CDR3 is 11 residues. Here the CDR3 DNA reads TGCAGTGCTGAGCGGGGCGAGACCCAGTACTTC. This codes for CSAERGETQYF.

The V gene is TRBV5-4, the J gene TRBJ2-4; TRBD2 is a possible D gene (6 bases). Germline CDR1 and CDR2: SGHNT and YYREEE (reference sequence). Trimming removed 4 bases at V and 5 bases at J, with 16 bases between. The CDR3 loop spans 15 amino acids. CDR3 sequence: CASSTKRDFENIQYF. CDR3 nucleotides: TGTGCCAGCAGCACGAAACGGGACTTCGAAAACATTCAGTACTTC.

The V call is TRBV9, the J call TRBJ1-4; 9 nucleotides align to TRBD1. V shed 3 bases, J shed 5 bases, and the junction held 5 bases outside the gene matches. CDR3 size: 15 residues. The germline CDR1 and CDR2 sequences are SGDLS and YYNGEE. This CDR3 reads CASSGSTGGNEKLFF. Written as DNA, the CDR3 is TGTGCCAGCAGCGGATCGACAGGGGGGAATGAAAAACTGTTTTTT. Based on the CDR3 plus reference TRBV9 and TRBJ1-4, the full variable domain is DSGVTQTPKHLITATGQRVTLRCSPRSGDLSVYWYQQSLDQGLQFLIQYYNGEERAKGNILERFSAQQFPDLHSELNLSSLELGDSALYFCASSGSTGGNEKLFFGSGTQLSVL.

The chain is built from TRBV5-5 and TRBJ1-1, with 10 bases aligning to TRBD1. V lost 3 bases and J lost 2; bases outside the gene matches: 13. Germline lookup yields CDR1 SGHKS and CDR2 YYEKEE (reference sequence). The CDR3 is 18 amino acids. The CDR3 sequence: CASSSIDRGRAKNTEAFF. The CDR3 DNA sequence: TGTGCCAGCAGCTCAATAGACAGGGGGCGCGCAAAAAACACTGAAGCTTTCTTT.

The chain is built from TRBV14 and TRBJ1-2; D not certain. The germline gives CDR1 SGHDN, CDR2 FVKESK. The CDR3 runs to 12 residues. The germline V and J ends were trimmed by 2 bases and 3 bases, with 4 bases remaining between them. CDR3 loop: CASSQSDYGYTF. The CDR3, as DNA: TGTGCCAGCAGCCAATCGGACTATGGCTACACCTTC.

This CDR3 reads CASRGLNYEQYF. CDR3 coding DNA: TGCGCCAGCAGGGGTCTTAACTACGAGCAGTACTTC. This chain joins TRBV5-1 and TRBJ2-7; no reliable D call. The CDR3 runs to 12 residues. The V and J ends lost 5 bases and 3 bases respectively, with 9 bases between them. Germline V CDR1 and CDR2: SGHRS, YFSETQ.

This clone was recorded only once. J is TRBJ1-5 and V is TRBV30; D possibly corresponds to TRBD1 (6 bases). Trimming cost V 1 base and J 7 bases, with 11 bases left between them. The length of the CDR3 is 13 residues. Germline V gene data show CDR1 as GTSNPN and CDR2 as SVGIG (reference sequence). The CDR3 sequence: CAWSGQGNQPQHF. The CDR3 DNA sequence: TGTGCCTGGAGTGGTCAGGGGAACCAGCCCCAGCATTTT.

This clone was counted a few times. In the same sample, other DNA sequences code for this CDR3. The chain has TRBV5-1 and TRBJ2-7, with TRBD1 as a possible D gene (5 bases). V was shortened by 4 bases and J by 1 base, with 9 bases between the two germline ends. CDR3 length: 13 residues. In germline, CDR1 is SGHRS, CDR2 YFSETQ. CDR3 sequence: CASSQTESYEQYF. The CDR3 DNA is TGCGCCAGCAGCCAGACAGAGTCCTACGAGCAGTACTTC.

In DNA form, the CDR3 reads TGCAGCGTTGATCACAGCCTAGCAGTCACAGATACGCAGTATTTT. It translates to CSVDHSLAVTDTQYF. This sequence joins TRBV29-1 and TRBJ2-3; D might be TRBD2 (5 bases). CDR1 is SQVTM, CDR2 ANQGSEA, per germline. V was cut by 3 bases and J by 2 bases, with 15 bases left in between. This CDR3 has 15 amino acids.

The V call is TRBV7-2, the J call TRBJ1-3; D might be TRBD1 (5 bases). The germline V and J ends were trimmed by 6 bases and 5 bases, with 11 bases remaining between them. CDR3 size: 13 residues. CDR1 is SGHTA and CDR2 is FQGNSA in the germline V gene. DNA for the CDR3: TGTGCCAGCAGGCTGCCAGGGCGAAACACCATATATTTT. This gives the protein CASRLPGRNTIYF.

The CDR3 sequence is CASSETGGPAYEQYF. CDR3 DNA: TGTGCCAGTAGTGAAACGGGAGGACCAGCCTACGAGCAGTACTTC. The chain recombines TRBV19 with TRBJ2-7; the match to TRBD2 covers 7 bases. Germline CDR1 and CDR2: LNHDA and SQIVND (reference sequence). With V trimmed by 5 bases and J by 2 bases, 9 bases remained unmatched. This CDR3 is built from 15 residues.

The chain joins TRBV7-9 to TRBJ1-2, with D possibly being TRBD1 (5 bases). This CDR3 has 14 residues. From germline, CDR1 is SEHNR and CDR2 FQNEAQ (reference sequence). Trimming shortened V by 5 bases and J by 5 bases, and 15 bases separated the two germline ends. The CDR3 loop reads CASSATGTPYGYTF. CDR3 DNA: TGTGCCAGCAGCGCTACCGGGACTCCTTATGGCTACACCTTC.

The J gene is TRBJ2-3, the V gene TRBV11-2; 9 bases are shared with TRBD1. The CDR3 spans 17 residues. Trimming took 2 bases from V and 3 from J; bases not matched to a gene: 9. Germline CDR1 reads SGHAT; CDR2 reads FQNNGV. The CDR3 here is CASSLWVGQGRTDTQYF. Written as DNA, the CDR3 is TGTGCCAGCAGCTTATGGGTCGGACAGGGGCGGACAGATACGCAGTATTTT.

The chain couples TRBV19 to TRBJ1-2, with D possibly matching TRBD1 (5 bases). Trimming shortened V by 3 bases and J by 4 bases, and 15 bases separated the two germline ends. The CDR3 totals 15 residues. Per germline, CDR1 LNHDA and CDR2 SQIVND (reference sequence). CDR3 protein: CASSMEAEGLYGYTF. The DNA of the CDR3 is TGTGCCAGTAGTATGGAGGCCGAGGGGCTCTATGGCTACACCTTC.

The chain couples TRBV9 to TRBJ1-6, with D unclear. CDR3 size: 16 residues. Germline CDR1 reads SGDLS; CDR2 reads YYNGEE. V lost 2 bases and J 6 bases, leaving 15 bases between the germline ends. This CDR3 reads CASSVDRIRANSPLHF. The DNA for the CDR3 is TGTGCCAGCAGCGTTGACCGGATTCGGGCTAATTCACCCCTCCACTTT.

The chain has TRBV7-8 and TRBJ1-5; D is unresolved. The V end was cut by 3 bases, the J end by 2 bases, with 14 bases between. The CDR3 sequence is 16 residues long. The germline gives CDR1 SGHVS, CDR2 FQNEAQ. In DNA, the CDR3 is TGTGCCAGCAGCTTTGGGCCATGGGCAGGCAATCAGCCCCAGCATTTT. It encodes CASSFGPWAGNQPQHF.

The V call is TRBV19, the J call TRBJ1-6, with TRBD1 matching 7 bases. The germline V gene encodes CDR1 LNHDA and CDR2 SQIVND (reference sequence). CDR3 length equals 14 residues. Germline trimming cut 3 bases from V and 10 bases from J; bases unmatched to any gene: 6. CDR3 in DNA: TGTGCCAGTAGTATTACAGGGGTAGAGTCACCCCTCCACTTT. Its translation is CASSITGVESPLHF.

The V gene is TRBV4-1, the J gene TRBJ2-7; D might be TRBD1 (6 bases). Trimming cost V 3 bases and J 7 bases, with 19 bases left between them. The CDR3 spans 15 residues. The germline V gene has CDR1 MGHRA and CDR2 YSYEKL. The CDR3 spells CASSHQTGLRREQYF. DNA for the CDR3: TGCGCCAGCAGCCACCAAACAGGGTTGAGGAGGGAGCAGTACTTC.

V usage is TRBV24-1 and J usage is TRBJ2-3; D is perhaps TRBD1 (6 bases). The CDR3 covers 15 residues. The germline V gene has CDR1 KGHDR and CDR2 SFDVKD. The germline V and J ends were trimmed by 5 bases and 2 bases, with 13 bases remaining between them. The CDR3, as DNA: TGTGCCACCAGTGGGAACAGGGCCTTCACAGATACGCAGTATTTT. Protein product: CATSGNRAFTDTQYF.

The chain carries TRBV27 and TRBJ1-3, with 7 positions matching TRBD1. The V gene end was trimmed by 5 bases and the J gene end by 4 bases; junction bases not matched to a gene: 8. Germline CDR1 and CDR2: MNHEY and SMNVEV (reference sequence). The CDR3 contains 15 residues. As DNA, the CDR3 is TGTGCCAGCAGTGCTCGACAGGGACTCGGAAACACCATATATTTT. This sequence encodes CASSARQGLGNTIYF.

The chain is built from TRBV7-9 and TRBJ2-7; 7 bases agree with TRBD1. Germline-derived CDR1 and CDR2 are SEHNR and FQNEAQ (reference sequence). Unmatched junction bases numbered 8, after V lost 5 bases and J lost 1 base. There are 15 residues in the CDR3. CDR3 residues: CASSPRGQASYEQYF. The CDR3 DNA reads TGTGCCAGCAGCCCCCGCGGACAGGCGTCCTACGAGCAGTACTTC.

This clone has only a few counts. Written as DNA, the CDR3 is TGTGCCAGTAGTCAAGGGGAGACCTACAATGAGCAGTTCTTC. It is translated as CASSQGETYNEQFF. This chain uses TRBV19 with TRBJ2-1; TRBD1 or TRBD2 may be the D gene (5 bases each). CDR3 length equals 14 residues. V lost 5 bases, J lost 2 bases, and 10 bases lay in between. Germline V gives CDR1 LNHDA, CDR2 SQIVND (reference sequence).